This T cell receptor beta chain was sequenced for a study of OX40 agonist ivuxolimab in advanced cancers. V lost 1 base, J lost 0 bases, and 6 bases stayed unmatched. Germline assignment: CDR1 SGHTA and CDR2 FQGTGA. The CDR3 totals 18 residues. Libraries were prepared by immunoSEQ multiplex PCR; TCRdb keeps only in-frame clonotypes and omits some of them. The top ten hold approximately 5% of the sample, which has around 46,000 clones, roughly 90% seen once. The study's findings and limits: The study observed clonal expansion of CD4+ and CD8+ blood T cells by week 6 at 0.1 to 3.0 mg/kg.

In its sample, this clone is medium-sized. What it recognizes is unknown. The sequence was obtained from an adult with an advanced solid tumor such as melanoma, head and neck, liver or kidney cancer. The sequenced sample was CD4+ or CD8+ T cells sorted from blood, obtained in a trial of the OX40 agonist ivuxolimab. The rearrangement joins TRBV7-3 to TRBJ2-2; 9 bases match TRBD2. In nucleotides, the CDR3 is TGTGCCAGCAGCTTAATAGCTAGCGGGACTACGAACACCGGGGAGCTGTTTTTT. Its translation: CASSLIASGTTNTGELFF. The full variable domain, with the rest looked up from reference TRBV7-3 and TRBJ2-2, is GAGVSQTPSNKVTEKGKYVELRCDPISGHTALYWYRQSLGQGPEFLIYFQGTGAADDSGLPNDRFFAVRPEGSVSTLKIQRTERGDSAVYLCASSLIASGTTNTGELFFGEGSRLTVL.